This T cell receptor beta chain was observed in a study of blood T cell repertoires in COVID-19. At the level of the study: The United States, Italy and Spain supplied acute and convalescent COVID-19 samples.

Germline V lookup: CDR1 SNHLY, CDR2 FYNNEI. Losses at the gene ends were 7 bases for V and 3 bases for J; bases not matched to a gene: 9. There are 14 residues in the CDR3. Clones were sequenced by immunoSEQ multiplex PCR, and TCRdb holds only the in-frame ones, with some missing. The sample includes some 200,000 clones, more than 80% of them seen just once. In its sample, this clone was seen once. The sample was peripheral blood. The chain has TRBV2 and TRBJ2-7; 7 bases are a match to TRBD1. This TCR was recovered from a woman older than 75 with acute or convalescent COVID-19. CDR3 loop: CASTSTGVSYEQYF. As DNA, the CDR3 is TGTGCCAGCACAAGTACAGGGGTAAGCTACGAGCAGTACTTC. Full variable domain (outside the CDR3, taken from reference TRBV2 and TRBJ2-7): EPEVTQTPSHQVTQMGQEVILRCVPISNHLYFYWYRQILGQKVEFLVSFYNNEISEKSEIFDDQFSVERPDGSNFTLKIRSTKLEDSAMYFCASTSTGVSYEQYFGPGTRLTVT.